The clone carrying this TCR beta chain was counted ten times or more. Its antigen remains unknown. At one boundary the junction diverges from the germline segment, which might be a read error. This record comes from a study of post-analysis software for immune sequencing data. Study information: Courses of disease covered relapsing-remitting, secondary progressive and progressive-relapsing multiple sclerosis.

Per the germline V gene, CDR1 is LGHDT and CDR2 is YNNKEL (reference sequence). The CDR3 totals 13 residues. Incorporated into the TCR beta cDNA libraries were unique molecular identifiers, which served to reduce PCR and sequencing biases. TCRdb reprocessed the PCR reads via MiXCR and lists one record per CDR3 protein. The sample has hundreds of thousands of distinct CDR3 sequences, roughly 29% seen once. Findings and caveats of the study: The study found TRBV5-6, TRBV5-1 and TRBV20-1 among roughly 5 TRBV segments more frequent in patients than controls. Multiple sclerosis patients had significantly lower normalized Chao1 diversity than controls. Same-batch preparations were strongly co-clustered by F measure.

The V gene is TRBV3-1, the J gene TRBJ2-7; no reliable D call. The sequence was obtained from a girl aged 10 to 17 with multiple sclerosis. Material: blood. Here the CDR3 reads CASSQGVSYEQYF. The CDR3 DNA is TGCGCCAGCAGCCAAGGAGTGTCCTACGAGCAGTACTTC.